This TCR beta chain was obtained from a study of blood T cell repertoires in COVID-19. About the research overall: Sites across the United States, Italy and Spain contributed samples from acute and convalescent COVID-19.

In the original analysis: For nucleated cells, counts were estimated from reference gene primer amplification. Here immunoSEQ multiplex PCR was the method, and the copy in TCRdb shows in-frame clones only, minus some. The V and J calls and clone size were taken over from that table, and D and trimming were inferred from the DNA. The data hold roughly 520,000 clones, with 88% observed a single time. Individuals aged roughly 18 to 95 years were recruited from some 26 US areas. Participants reported their clinical history, and cohort assignment relied on those reports. The sequenced material came from PBMCs or T cells enriched from blood (not recorded which). The TCR comes from a woman in her thirties or forties who had recovered from COVID-19.

The CDR3 protein is CASSLSGRVNEQYF. The CDR3 nucleotides read TGTGCCAGCAGCTTGAGCGGGAGAGTCAACGAGCAGTACTTC. The genes are TRBV7-6 and TRBJ2-7; 8 nucleotides line up with TRBD2. This CDR3 is built from 14 residues. Germline values: CDR1 SGHVS, CDR2 FNYEAQ. V dropped 3 bases and J dropped 5; count of bases not matched to a gene: 6.